This T cell receptor (beta chain) was captured in a study of blood T cell repertoires in COVID-19. Study overall: In each case, the material was cDNA or gDNA derived from T cells, B-cell-depleted T cells, or PBMCs.

The ends were cut back, 7 bases at V and 12 bases at J, with 18 bases in the middle. There are 13 residues in the CDR3. The V gene's germline CDR1 is SNHLY and CDR2 FYNNEI. This clone was counted once. The data were produced by immunoSEQ multiplex PCR, yet TCRdb's version contains in-frame clones alone and is incomplete. In the table there are 210,000 or so clones, 88% of which are singletons. Sequenced: peripheral blood. The chain couples TRBV2 to TRBJ1-4; D may be TRBD1 (6 bases). The source is a woman between 55 and 75 years old with acute or convalescent COVID-19. The CDR3, as DNA: TGTGCCAGCATTGGAAGGGTGCAGGGGCAACTGTTTTTT. Residues: CASIGRVQGQLFF.